One and the same sample provided the 17 T cell receptor beta chains below, sequenced in a study of shared clonotypes between healthy human individuals. Sequencing used immunoSEQ multiplex PCR; TCRdb keeps in-frame clones, though not all of them. This table holds under 1,900,000 clones, 98% found once. Sequencing was carried out using naive CD4+ T cells sorted from blood. Subset specified: CD45RA+ positively selected. The receptors were gathered from a man in his thirties or forties in good health.

The rearrangement links TRBV5-1 to TRBJ2-3, with 12 bases lining up with TRBD2. This CDR3 has 16 amino acids. Trimming removed 4 bases from V and 0 bases from J; junction bases left unmatched: 3. Germline values: CDR1 SGHRS, CDR2 YFSETQ. The CDR3 DNA reads as TGCGCCAGCAGCAAACTAGCGGGAGGAAGCACAGATACGCAGTATTTT. Amino acid sequence: CASSKLAGGSTDTQYF.

In this sample, this clone turned up once. The chain combines TRBV5-1 with TRBJ2-2; 11 nucleotides agree with TRBD2. The junction had 10 bases not matched to a gene; V was cut back by 4 bases and J by 5 bases. This CDR3 comprises 17 residues. CDR1 and CDR2 (germline): SGHRS, YFSETQ. The CDR3 here is CASSPLGTSGGTGELFF. The CDR3 nucleotides are TGCGCCAGCAGCCCCTTAGGGACTAGCGGAGGAACCGGGGAGCTGTTTTTT.

V and J are TRBV7-2 and TRBJ2-7; D remains ambiguous. V dropped 6 bases and J dropped 6 bases, with 18 bases sitting between them. The CDR3 is 14 amino acids. The germline CDR1 and CDR2 sequences are SGHTA and FQGNSA. The CDR3 reads CASRYPGATREQYF. CDR3 DNA: TGTGCCAGCAGGTACCCGGGCGCTACTCGCGAGCAGTACTTC.

The V and J genes are TRBV4-1 and TRBJ2-7, with 7 bases aligning to TRBD2. The germline CDR1 and CDR2 sequences are MGHRA and YSYEKL. The V segment lost 0 bases and the J segment 6 bases; nucleotides outside the gene matches: 14. This CDR3 contains 17 residues. The CDR3 reads CASSQETSSGQPSEQYF. CDR3 sequence (DNA): TGCGCCAGCAGCCAAGAGACTTCTAGCGGACAACCCTCCGAGCAGTACTTC.

J is TRBJ2-7 and V is TRBV5-4; D perhaps matches TRBD1 (5 bases). Trimming cost V 9 bases and J 4 bases, with 20 bases left between them. The CDR3 totals 14 residues. Germline CDR1 is SGHNT and CDR2 is YYREEE (reference sequence). CDR3 in amino acids: CAIHPKGQSYEQYF. CDR3 DNA: TGTGCCATCCATCCCAAGGGGCAGTCTTACGAGCAGTACTTC.

The rearrangement links TRBV28 to TRBJ2-3, with no clear D. This CDR3 has 12 amino acids. Trimming pared 6 bases from V and 2 bases from J, leaving 6 bases between. Germline loops: CDR1 MDHEN, CDR2 SYDVKM. The CDR3 is CASRRATDTQYF. CDR3 DNA: TGTGCCAGCAGGAGAGCCACAGATACGCAGTATTTT.

The chain combines TRBV6-5 with TRBJ2-6; no firm D call. CDR3 length: 15 residues. In germline, CDR1 is MNHEY, CDR2 SVGAGI. Deletions cut 0 bases from V and 2 bases from J, with 5 bases between. The CDR3 region has the DNA TGTGCCAGCAGTTACTCCGGGCCTGGGGCCAACGTCCTGACTTTC. Amino acid sequence: CASSYSGPGANVLTF.

The chain links TRBV6-5 to TRBJ1-1; D not certain. Trimming pared 5 bases from V and 2 bases from J, leaving 12 bases between. Germline V gives CDR1 MNHEY, CDR2 SVGAGI. The CDR3 is 14 residues long. CDR3 bases: TGTGCCAGCAGTCTTGGACGGCTAAACACTGAAGCTTTCTTT. Residues: CASSLGRLNTEAFF.

The chain combines TRBV28 with TRBJ2-1; TRBD1 or TRBD2 may be the D gene (5 bases each). The germline V gene has CDR1 MDHEN and CDR2 SYDVKM. The CDR3 loop spans 15 amino acids. Trimming removed 3 bases from V and 6 bases from J, with 15 bases in between. The CDR3 loop reads CASSLRGLVGNEQFF. The CDR3 DNA reads as TGTGCCAGCAGTTTGAGGGGTTTAGTAGGCAATGAGCAGTTCTTC. The whole variable domain, remainder taken from reference TRBV28 and TRBJ2-1, is DVKVTQSSRYLVKRTGEKVFLECVQDMDHENMFWYRQDPGLGLRLIYFSYDVKMKEKGDIPEGYSVSREKKERFSLILESASTNQTSMYLCASSLRGLVGNEQFFGPGTRLTVL.

This chain connects TRBV7-2 to TRBJ2-5; D may be TRBD1 or TRBD2 (6 bases each). The CDR3 is made up of 13 amino acids. Germline V gene lookup returns CDR1 SGHTA and CDR2 FQGNSA. V lost 2 bases, J lost 3 bases, and 7 bases lay in between. CDR3 in DNA: TGTGCCAGCAGCTTAAGGGGGGAAGAGACCCAGTACTTC. Residues: CASSLRGEETQYF.

J is TRBJ2-3 and V is TRBV9; D not resolved. V shed 4 bases and J shed 4 bases, with 19 bases lying between them. CDR1 is SGDLS, CDR2 YYNGEE, per germline. The CDR3 has 16 amino acids. DNA for the CDR3: TGTGCCAGCAGCCCAACTGTTAGGGTAGTGGCAGATACGCAGTATTTT. Amino acid sequence: CASSPTVRVVADTQYF.

The CDR3 protein is CASSLGTGLGETQYF. CDR3 DNA: TGTGCCAGCAGCTTAGGGACAGGGTTGGGAGAGACCCAGTACTTC. This chain connects TRBV7-7 to TRBJ2-5; 8 bases are a match to TRBD1. The V segment lost 1 base and the J segment 4 bases; nucleotides outside the gene matches: 5. From germline, CDR1 is SSHAT and CDR2 FNYEAQ (reference sequence). The CDR3 sequence is 15 residues long.

V gene TRBV6-4 combines with J gene TRBJ2-7; D ambiguous. CDR1 and CDR2 (germline): MRHNA, SNTAGT. CDR3 length: 17 amino acids. Trimming took off 0 bases at V and 0 bases at J, with 15 bases between the two ends. The CDR3 reads CASSDSHRVVSSYEQYF. CDR3 bases: TGTGCCAGCAGTGACTCACATAGGGTTGTAAGCTCCTACGAGCAGTACTTC.

V is TRBV5-1 and J is TRBJ2-7; 10 bases are shared with TRBD2. This CDR3 has 15 residues. Trimming removed 4 bases from V and 4 bases from J; junction bases left unmatched: 8. Per germline, CDR1 SGHRS and CDR2 YFSETQ. The CDR3 reads CASSSSLAGVYEQYF. As DNA, the CDR3 is TGCGCCAGCAGCAGCAGCCTAGCGGGAGTTTACGAGCAGTACTTC.

For this clone: Other DNA sequences from this sample encode an identical CDR3 as well. This chain joins TRBV5-1 and TRBJ2-7, with 7 positions matching TRBD2. V lost 7 bases and J lost 0; bases outside the gene matches: 7. Germline CDR1 and CDR2: SGHRS and YFSETQ. The CDR3 totals 14 residues. For the CDR3, the DNA is TGCGCCAGCTCTTACGGGGGGAGCTCCTACGAGCAGTACTTC. This translates into CASSYGGSSYEQYF.

The chain couples TRBV14 to TRBJ2-2; D is perhaps TRBD1 (7 bases). This CDR3 has 16 amino acids. Germline assignment: CDR1 SGHDN and CDR2 FVKESK. Trimming cost V 3 bases and J 3 bases, with 14 bases left between them. DNA of the CDR3: TGTGCCAGCAGCCACTTTACAGGGGAGGACACCGGGGAGCTGTTTTTT. It translates to CASSHFTGEDTGELFF.

This chain joins TRBV5-1 and TRBJ1-3; D is uncertain. This CDR3 is 14 amino acids long. Germline loops: CDR1 SGHRS, CDR2 YFSETQ. Trimming left V 4 bases short and J 8 bases short, with 16 bases between. The CDR3 DNA is TGCGCCAGCAGCCCCTCGCCTCCGGTGGACACCATATATTTT. As protein: CASSPSPPVDTIYF.